Shown below are 20 T cell receptor beta chains from a single sample sequenced in a study of a mutant IDH1 vaccine in newly diagnosed glioma. Their antigens remain unidentified. Time point defined: week 11, during vaccination. One vaccine dose held 300 ug of mutant IDH1 20-mer peptide and came with topical imiquimod. Repertoires were generated with immunoSEQ multiplex PCR, while TCRdb's copy carries only in-frame clones and drops some. The sample has under 65,000 clones, 80% seen once. Specimen: PBMCs, collected from a glioma patient whose treatment included an IDH1 peptide vaccine. The receptors derive from a man in his fifties with glioma.

The rearrangement links TRBV7-8 to TRBJ1-2, with TRBD1 matching over 7 bases. Per the germline V gene, CDR1 is SGHVS and CDR2 is FQNEAQ. This CDR3 has 13 amino acids. Trimming cost V 7 bases and J 4 bases; bases outside gene matches: 6. CDR3 protein: CASTQGQFYGYTF. In DNA, the CDR3 is TGTGCCAGCACCCAGGGACAGTTCTATGGCTACACCTTC.

This chain joins TRBV7-9 and TRBJ1-4; 9 bases agree with TRBD1. V lost 5 bases, J lost 5 bases, and 3 bases stayed unmatched. The CDR3 has 14 amino acids. Germline V CDR1 and CDR2: SEHNR, FQNEAQ (reference sequence). CDR3 DNA sequence: TGTGCCAGCAGCCCCGGACAGGGGAATGAAAAACTGTTTTTT. Residues: CASSPGQGNEKLFF.

This clone showed up just once. The V and J genes are TRBV4-3 and TRBJ1-4; D is undetermined. The germline V gene has CDR1 LGHNA and CDR2 YSLEER. This CDR3 region has 16 residues. Deletions cut 3 bases from V and 6 bases from J, with 17 bases between. In nucleotides, the CDR3 is TGCGCCAGCAGCCAGGCCTCAAGGCTCGGACATGAAAAACTGTTTTTT. This codes for CASSQASRLGHEKLFF.

This sequence joins TRBV5-4 and TRBJ2-2; D not resolved. The germline CDR1 and CDR2 sequences are SGHNT and YYREEE (reference sequence). V shed 2 bases and J shed 10 bases, with 15 bases lying between them. This CDR3 is built from 14 residues. CDR3 in amino acids: CASSLKDSVAELFF. Here the CDR3 DNA reads TGTGCCAGCAGCTTAAAAGATAGTGTTGCGGAGCTGTTTTTT.

This clone was observed a single time. V usage is TRBV5-6 and J usage is TRBJ2-1; the D is unclear. Germline CDR1 SGHDT, CDR2 YYEEEE. Trimming removed 1 base at V and 7 bases at J, with 9 bases between. The CDR3 spans 13 residues. The CDR3 nucleotides are TGTGCCAGCAGCTTGAGTCCCCTAAATGAGCAGTTCTTC. It specifies CASSLSPLNEQFF.

V and J are TRBV2 and TRBJ1-2; no reliable D call. The CDR3 spans 15 residues. The germline V and J ends were trimmed by 1 base and 2 bases, with 11 bases remaining between them. Per the germline V gene, CDR1 is SNHLY and CDR2 is FYNNEI. The chain's CDR3 is CASSEGNGLNYGYTF. CDR3 DNA sequence: TGTGCCAGCAGTGAAGGGAACGGACTGAACTATGGCTACACCTTC. Drawing the rest from reference TRBV2 and TRBJ1-2, the complete variable domain is EPEVTQTPSHQVTQMGQEVILRCVPISNHLYFYWYRQILGQKVEFLVSFYNNEISEKSEIFDDQFSVERPDGSNFTLKIRSTKLEDSAMYFCASSEGNGLNYGYTFGSGTRLTVV.

The chain recombines TRBV28 with TRBJ2-2; D is uncertain. Trimming took 5 bases from V and 6 from J, leaving 13 bases between them. The CDR3 is 14 amino acids. CDR1 is MDHEN, CDR2 SYDVKM, per germline. The CDR3 nucleotides read TGTGCCAGCAGTCTGGGCGAGAGGTCCGGGGAGCTGTTTTTT. This gives the protein CASSLGERSGELFF.

This chain links TRBV27 with TRBJ1-2; 10 bases are a match to TRBD1. Trimming at V came to 11 bases and at J to 8 bases, leaving 8 bases not matched to a gene. Germline V gene lookup returns CDR1 MNHEY and CDR2 SMNVEV (reference sequence). The CDR3 is 12 residues long. The CDR3 spells CAAVDRGLGYTF. CDR3 bases: TGTGCCGCCGTCGACAGGGGGCTGGGCTACACCTTC.

The V gene is TRBV6-5, the J gene TRBJ1-2; D gene uncertain. CDR1 and CDR2 from the germline V gene are MNHEY and SVGAGI. Trimming left V 5 bases short and J 5 bases short, with 12 bases between. The CDR3 consists of 13 residues. CDR3 sequence (DNA): TGTGCCAGCAGTCGGACGGCGGATTATGGCTACACCTTC. Translating gives CASSRTADYGYTF.

V usage is TRBV9 and J usage is TRBJ1-1, with 8 bases lining up with TRBD1. The CDR3 spans 15 residues. Trimming at V came to 2 bases and at J to 5 bases, leaving 8 bases not matched to a gene. Germline CDR1 reads SGDLS; CDR2 reads YYNGEE. The chain's CDR3 is CASSVAGGAKTEAFF. The CDR3 coding sequence is TGTGCCAGCAGCGTGGCAGGGGGCGCAAAGACTGAAGCTTTCTTT. Full variable domain (rest looked up from reference TRBV9 and TRBJ1-1): DSGVTQTPKHLITATGQRVTLRCSPRSGDLSVYWYQQSLDQGLQFLIQYYNGEERAKGNILERFSAQQFPDLHSELNLSSLELGDSALYFCASSVAGGAKTEAFFGQGTRLTVV.

This sequence joins TRBV19 and TRBJ2-1; 11 bases map to TRBD2. V was pared by 5 bases and J by 5 bases, with 5 bases of the junction left unmatched. The CDR3 spans 15 residues. Germline V gene sequence: CDR1 LNHDA, CDR2 SQIVND (reference sequence). For the CDR3, the DNA is TGTGCCAGTAGTCCTAGCGGGAGGAATAACAATGAGCAGTTCTTC. Its translation is CASSPSGRNNNEQFF.

The rearrangement uses TRBV13 and TRBJ1-1; D unresolved. V dropped 0 bases and J dropped 4 bases, with 9 bases sitting between them. The germline CDR1 and CDR2 sequences are PRHDT and FYEKMQ (reference sequence). The CDR3 loop spans 14 amino acids. CDR3 coding DNA: TGTGCCAGCAGCTTAGGCGTTCGCGGCACTGAAGCTTTCTTT. This codes for CASSLGVRGTEAFF.

The chain has TRBV4-2 and TRBJ2-5; 7 nucleotides line up with TRBD1. The germline V gene has CDR1 LGHNA and CDR2 YNFKEQ. The CDR3 is 17 amino acids. After removal of 4 bases from V and 1 base from J, the junction contained 12 bases not matched to a gene. CDR3 sequence reads: CASSLSRGQSVQETQYF. The CDR3 DNA reads as TGTGCCAGCAGCCTTTCCAGGGGACAGAGCGTCCAAGAGACCCAGTACTTC.

This clone was seen once. The rearrangement joins TRBV19 to TRBJ2-7, with D perhaps TRBD2 (6 bases). Trimming pared 3 bases from V and 3 bases from J, leaving 9 bases between. CDR1 LNHDA and CDR2 SQIVND come from the germline V gene (reference sequence). This CDR3 spans 13 amino acids. The CDR3 DNA is TGTGCCAGTAGTATCGGGGGACTCTACGAGCAGTACTTC. Protein: CASSIGGLYEQYF. The variable domain in full, with the rest retrieved from reference TRBV19 and TRBJ2-7, is DGGITQSPKYLFRKEGQNVTLSCEQNLNHDAMYWYRQDPGQGLRLIYYSQIVNDFQKGDIAEGYSVSREKKESFPLTVTSAQKNPTAFYLCASSIGGLYEQYFGPGTRLTVT.

This sequence joins TRBV10-3 and TRBJ1-2; D remains ambiguous. The CDR3 has 12 residues. Germline V gives CDR1 ENHRY, CDR2 SYGVKD. V gave up 4 bases and J gave up 7 bases, with 10 bases separating them. CDR3 region: CAISGQEGGYTF. CDR3 in DNA: TGTGCCATCAGTGGACAAGAGGGTGGCTACACCTTC.

Concerning this clone: One end of the junction does not line up with germline, which may come from a read error. The chain is built from TRBV6-1 and TRBJ1-2, with a weak D call TRBD1 (6 bases). Germline-derived CDR1 and CDR2 are MNHNS and SASEGT. This CDR3 comprises 16 residues. The CDR3 region is CASSEFAWGANYGYTF. CDR3 coding DNA: TGTGCCAGCAGTGAATTCGCGTGGGGGGCTAATTATGGCTACACCTTC.

The gene calls are TRBV5-6 and TRBJ2-1, with D possibly being TRBD1 or TRBD2 (5 bases each). This CDR3 has 14 residues. CDR1 is SGHDT, CDR2 YYEEEE, per germline. V was shortened by 6 bases and J by 5 bases, with 15 bases between the two germline ends. This chain's CDR3 is CASTPGLGNNEQFF. The DNA of the CDR3 is TGTGCCAGCACCCCGGGGCTAGGAAACAATGAGCAGTTCTTC. The variable domain in full, with the rest retrieved from reference TRBV5-6 and TRBJ2-1, is DAGVTQSPTHLIKTRGQQVTLRCSPKSGHDTVSWYQQALGQGPQFIFQYYEEEERQRGNFPDRFSGHQFPNYSSELNVNALLLGDSALYLCASTPGLGNNEQFFGPGTRLTVL.

V usage is TRBV9 and J usage is TRBJ1-3; D is perhaps TRBD1 (6 bases). This CDR3 is built from 13 residues. Per the germline V gene, CDR1 is SGDLS and CDR2 is YYNGEE. V was shortened by 2 bases and J by 8 bases, with 11 bases between the two germline ends. This CDR3 is CASSVGGVDTIYF. DNA of the CDR3: TGTGCCAGCAGCGTTGGGGGCGTGGACACCATATATTTT. The variable domain in full, with the rest retrieved from reference TRBV9 and TRBJ1-3, is DSGVTQTPKHLITATGQRVTLRCSPRSGDLSVYWYQQSLDQGLQFLIQYYNGEERAKGNILERFSAQQFPDLHSELNLSSLELGDSALYFCASSVGGVDTIYFGEGSWLTVV.

In nucleotides, the CDR3 is TGTGCCTGGAGTGTGGGGGACAGGGGTTACGCCGGGGAGCTGTTTTTT. It encodes CAWSVGDRGYAGELFF. This chain links TRBV30 with TRBJ2-2; 10 positions match TRBD1. With V trimmed by 0 bases and J by 6 bases, 7 bases remained unmatched. CDR3 length equals 16 residues. Germline V gene lookup returns CDR1 GTSNPN and CDR2 SVGIG (reference sequence).

The CDR3 DNA reads TGTGCCAGTAGTGCTTCGGGGGCCGTCCTTAGTGAAAAACTGTTTTTT. Its translation: CASSASGAVLSEKLFF. The J gene is TRBJ1-4, the V gene TRBV19, with TRBD1 as a possible D gene (6 bases). Trimming removed 5 bases at V and 7 bases at J, with 20 bases between. There are 16 residues in the CDR3. Germline CDR1 reads LNHDA; CDR2 reads SQIVND (reference sequence).